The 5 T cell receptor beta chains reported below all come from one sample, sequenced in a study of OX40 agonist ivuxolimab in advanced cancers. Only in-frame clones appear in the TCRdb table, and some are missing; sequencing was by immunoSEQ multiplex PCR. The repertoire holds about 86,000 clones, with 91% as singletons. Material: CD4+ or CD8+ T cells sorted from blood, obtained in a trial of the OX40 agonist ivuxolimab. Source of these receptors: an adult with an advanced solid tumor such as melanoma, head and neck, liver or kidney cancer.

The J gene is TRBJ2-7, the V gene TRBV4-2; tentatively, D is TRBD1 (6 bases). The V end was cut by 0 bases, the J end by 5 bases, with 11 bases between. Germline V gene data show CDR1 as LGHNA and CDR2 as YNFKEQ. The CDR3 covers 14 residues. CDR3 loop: CASSQDLQGDEQYF. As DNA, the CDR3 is TGTGCCAGCAGCCAAGATTTACAGGGTGACGAGCAGTACTTC.

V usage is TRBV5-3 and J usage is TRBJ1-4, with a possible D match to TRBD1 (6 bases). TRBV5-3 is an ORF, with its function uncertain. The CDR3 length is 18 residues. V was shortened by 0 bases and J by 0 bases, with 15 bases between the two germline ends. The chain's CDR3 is CARSLARGGTSTNEKLFF. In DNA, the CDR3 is TGTGCCAGAAGCTTGGCTCGTGGGGGGACATCAACTAATGAAAAACTGTTTTTT.

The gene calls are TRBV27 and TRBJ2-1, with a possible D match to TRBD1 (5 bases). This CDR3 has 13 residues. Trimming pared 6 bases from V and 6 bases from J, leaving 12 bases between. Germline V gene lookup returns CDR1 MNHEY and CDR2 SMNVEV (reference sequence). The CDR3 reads CASSVDRFNEQFF. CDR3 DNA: TGTGCCAGCAGCGTAGACAGATTCAATGAGCAGTTCTTC.

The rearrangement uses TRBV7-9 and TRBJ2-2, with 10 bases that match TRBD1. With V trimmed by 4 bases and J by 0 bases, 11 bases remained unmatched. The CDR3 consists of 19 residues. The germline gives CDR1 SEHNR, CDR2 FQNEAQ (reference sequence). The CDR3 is CASSSPGVGQGANTGELFF. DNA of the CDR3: TGTGCCAGCAGCTCCCCGGGGGTTGGACAGGGGGCGAACACCGGGGAGCTGTTTTTT.

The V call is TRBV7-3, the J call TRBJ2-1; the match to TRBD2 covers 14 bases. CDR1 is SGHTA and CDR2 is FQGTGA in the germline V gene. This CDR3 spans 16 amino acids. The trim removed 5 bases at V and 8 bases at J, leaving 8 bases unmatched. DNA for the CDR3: TGTGCCAGCAGCCCAAGGACTAGCGGGAGGCCCTATGAGCAGTTCTTC. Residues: CASSPRTSGRPYEQFF. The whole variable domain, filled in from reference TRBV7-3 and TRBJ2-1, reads GAGVSQTPSNKVTEKGKYVELRCDPISGHTALYWYRQSLGQGPEFLIYFQGTGAADDSGLPNDRFFAVRPEGSVSTLKIQRTERGDSAVYLCASSPRTSGRPYEQFFGPGTRLTVL.